This entry describes one T cell receptor beta chain. Its antigen remains unknown. cDNA reverse transcribed from extracted RNA served as the sequencing template. Profiling relied on immunoSEQ multiplex PCR, and the TCRdb table lists in-frame clones only, not all of them. The top ten hold about 0.94% of the sample, which has 150,000 to 200,000 clones, 60% seen once. This CDR3 spans 16 amino acids. Per the germline V gene, CDR1 is SQVTM and CDR2 is ANQGSEA. The V segment lost 6 bases and the J segment 1 base; nucleotides outside the gene matches: 8. Treatment specified: oral pan-JAK inhibitor, 5-10 mg twice daily. The data were obtained in a study of CD8+ T cells in alopecia areata. Findings and limits, study-wide: Scalp sequencing also captures normal skin's resident alphabeta T cells.

This specimen consisted of CD4+ T cells sorted from blood, obtained at week 24, from a patient treated with tofacitinib. The sequence was collected from a human donor with alopecia areata. The gene calls are TRBV29-1 and TRBJ2-1; TRBD2 matches at 11 bases. Here the CDR3 DNA reads TGCAGCGTGGTTAGACTAGCGGGGACTTCCTACAATGAGCAGTTCTTC. Amino acids: CSVVRLAGTSYNEQFF.